A selection of T cell receptor beta chains follows, all from one sample in a study of cytomegalovirus exposure and HLA in healthy donors. Generated by immunoSEQ multiplex PCR, the TCRdb table keeps only in-frame clones and is missing some. The sample includes 68,000 or so clones, approximately 97% of them seen just once. Sequencing was carried out using PBMCs. These receptors were taken from a man aged 18-30 years in good health and CMV-seronegative. Both conserved end residues are part of each CDR3. Each record gives: V gene, clone size, CDR3 length, CDR3 protein. Size is omitted from some rows. Given values are once, few, many or a class for expanded clones.

v_call: TRBV27; clone_size: NA; cdr3_length: 17; cdr3_aa: CASTFTRRQGRTDTQYF
v_call: TRBV25-1; clone_size: NA; cdr3_length: 12; cdr3_aa: CASSEGGAHYTF
v_call: TRBV7-9; clone_size: NA; cdr3_length: 16; cdr3_aa: CASSFSGQGGTDTQYF
v_call: TRBV2; clone_size: NA; cdr3_length: 14; cdr3_aa: CASSVSSGSDTQYF
v_call: TRBV23-1; clone_size: NA; cdr3_length: 13; cdr3_aa: CASSPPGYYGYTF
v_call: TRBV5-1; clone_size: once; cdr3_length: 14; cdr3_aa: CASSLDPGTGELFF
v_call: TRBV7-6; clone_size: few; cdr3_length: 14; cdr3_aa: CASSPDSMNTEAFF
v_call: TRBV19; clone_size: NA; cdr3_length: 14; cdr3_aa: CASSYRERNQPQHF
v_call: TRBV9; clone_size: NA; cdr3_length: 16; cdr3_aa: CASSQTTSRGLNEQFF
v_call: TRBV27; clone_size: NA; cdr3_length: 16; cdr3_aa: CASSLGGPPGASPLHF
v_call: TRBV19; clone_size: NA; cdr3_length: 14; cdr3_aa: CASSLQGWHTEAFF
v_call: TRBV7-6; clone_size: NA; cdr3_length: 14; cdr3_aa: CASSPGRVNTEAFF